The entry below describes one TCR beta chain. Its antigen remains unidentified. The data were taken from a study of CD4+ T cells in melanoma. Sequencing was performed with immunoSEQ multiplex PCR; in TCRdb, only in-frame clones are kept and a portion is missing. The table lists about 120,000 clones, approximately 92% of them singletons, with about 3.3% in the top ten. CDR3 length equals 15 residues. CDR1 is SGHRS, CDR2 YFSETQ, per germline. Losses at the gene ends were 0 bases for V and 3 bases for J; bases not matched to a gene: 4. Findings of the study overall: CD8+ T cell, macrophage and B cell function reportedly correlated with neoantigen-specific CD4+ T cells. Diverse differentiation states were reported for melanoma neoantigen-specific CD4+ T cells.

The sequence was collected from a human donor with melanoma. Sequenced material: peripheral blood. The chain recombines TRBV5-1 with TRBJ2-3; 7 bases align to TRBD1. DNA for the CDR3: TGCGCCAGCAGCTTGGGGCAGGGGGTAACAGATACGCAGTATTTT. Encoded protein: CASSLGQGVTDTQYF.